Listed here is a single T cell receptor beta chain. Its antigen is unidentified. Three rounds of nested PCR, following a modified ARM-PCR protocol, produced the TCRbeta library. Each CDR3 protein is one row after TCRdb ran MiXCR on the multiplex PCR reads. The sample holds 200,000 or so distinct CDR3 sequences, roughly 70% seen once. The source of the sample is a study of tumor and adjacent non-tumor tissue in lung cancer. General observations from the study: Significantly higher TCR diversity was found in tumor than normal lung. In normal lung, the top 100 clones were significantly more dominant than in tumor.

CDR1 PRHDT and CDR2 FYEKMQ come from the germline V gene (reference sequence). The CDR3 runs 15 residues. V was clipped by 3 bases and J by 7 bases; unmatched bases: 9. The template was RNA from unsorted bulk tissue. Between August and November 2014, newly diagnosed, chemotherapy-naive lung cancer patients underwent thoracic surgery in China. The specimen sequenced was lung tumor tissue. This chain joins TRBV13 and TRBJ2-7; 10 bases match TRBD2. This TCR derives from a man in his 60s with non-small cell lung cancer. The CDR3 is CASSFKRGGKKEQYF. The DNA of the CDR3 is TGTGCCAGCAGCTTTAAGCGGGGGGGCAAGAAGGAGCAGTACTTC.